The clone carrying this TCR beta chain was seen only once. This specimen comes from a study of CD8 T cells in Susac syndrome. The authors sequenced TCR beta from blood CD8+ and CD4+ T cells. It was negative isolation that provided the CD8+ and CD4+ T cells, whereas TEMRA cells were enriched by FACS. The RNA, about 0.45 to 1 ug, was put through reverse transcription using random hexamers. Via MiXCR, TCRdb re-called the immunoSEQ multiplex PCR reads, giving one row per CDR3 protein. The table includes some 77,000 distinct CDR3 sequences, 90% to 95% detected once. This CDR3 has 13 amino acids. V gave up 7 bases and J gave up 7 bases, with 14 bases separating them.

The V call is TRBV12-3 or TRBV12-4, the J call TRBJ2-1; TRBD2 is a possible D gene (5 bases). This clonotype was sampled from a human donor with Susac syndrome. Sequencing was carried out using CD4+ T cells from PBMCs. The CDR3 is CASTPNGLNEQFF. The CDR3 nucleotides are TGTGCCAGCACCCCTAATGGACTTAATGAGCAGTTCTTC.